This T cell receptor (beta chain) appears in the sequencing data of a study of T cells in Graves' hyperthyroidism and ophthalmopathy. This clonotype was seen many times. The antigen is undetermined. Study-wide findings and caveats: Using 13 V-J features, a model discriminated ophthalmopathy from stable hyperthyroidism.

Germline CDR1 is MDHEN and CDR2 is SYDVKM. V was shortened by 7 bases and J by 6 bases, with 12 bases between the two germline ends. This CDR3 is 12 amino acids long. RNA transcripts gave rise to amplified TCR beta CDR3 regions. With the HTBI primer set, the TCR CDR3 went through a first round of RT-PCR. MiXCR was run by TCRdb on the multiplex PCR reads, yielding one entry per CDR3 protein. The table records about 360,000 distinct CDR3 sequences, less than 15% of them present only once. V is TRBV28 and J is TRBJ1-2; D uncertain. What was sequenced was blood. The source of this sequence is a woman under 30 with Graves' hyperthyroidism. CDR3: CASMAAGHGYTF. CDR3 nucleotides: TGTGCCAGCATGGCGGCCGGCCATGGCTACACCTTC.